The 10 T cell receptor beta chains given below trace back to one sample, sequenced in a study of radiotherapy plus CTLA-4 blockade in lung cancer. Some clones are missing from TCRdb's copy, which holds only in-frame ones; the method was immunoSEQ multiplex PCR. The sample includes about 120,000 clones, 75% to 90% of them seen just once. Sequences were derived from peripheral blood, sampled from a patient treated with radiotherapy plus ipilimumab. These receptors all come from a human donor with non-small cell lung cancer that progressed on radiotherapy plus ipilimumab.

Only one count was recorded for this clone. The genes are TRBV13 and TRBJ2-5; the D gene is possibly TRBD2 (6 bases). V lost 5 bases, J lost 5 bases, and 18 bases lay in between. The CDR3 contains 15 residues. The germline V gene has CDR1 PRHDT and CDR2 FYEKMQ (reference sequence). CDR3 loop: CASSQRRGTRETQYF. CDR3 nucleotides: TGTGCCAGCAGCCAACGGCGGGGAACTCGGGAGACCCAGTACTTC.

The gene calls are TRBV5-1 and TRBJ2-7, with D possibly being TRBD2 (6 bases). Between the trimmed V and J ends, which lost 4 bases and 9 bases, there was a span of 17 bases. This CDR3 is built from 13 residues. Germline V gives CDR1 SGHRS, CDR2 YFSETQ. Written as DNA, the CDR3 is TGCGCCAGCAGCATCGGACCTCAGGAGGGGCAGTACTTC. Translating gives CASSIGPQEGQYF.

The V and J genes are TRBV2 and TRBJ1-1; D is possibly TRBD1 (6 bases). The CDR3 has 14 residues. Trimming removed 5 bases at V and 1 base at J, with 11 bases between. Germline-derived CDR1 and CDR2 are SNHLY and FYNNEI. The CDR3 DNA is TGTGCCAGCAGTCGACAGGTCCAGAACACTGAAGCTTTCTTT. Encoded protein: CASSRQVQNTEAFF.

The chain has TRBV30 and TRBJ2-1; no clear D gene. Germline values: CDR1 GTSNPN, CDR2 SVGIG (reference sequence). Trimming stripped 4 bases from V and 6 bases from J, with 7 bases between. The CDR3 extends over 11 amino acids. The CDR3 nucleotides read TGTGCCTGGATTTGGCGCAATGAGCAGTTCTTC. It codes for CAWIWRNEQFF.

The chain uses TRBV29-1 and TRBJ2-6; TRBD1 agrees at 8 bases. In germline, CDR1 is SQVTM, CDR2 ANQGSEA. There are 17 residues in the CDR3. V lost 7 bases to trimming and J lost 0 bases; unmatched junction nucleotides: 11. The CDR3 region has the DNA TGCAGCGCCCAGACAGGGGTTTCCCCCTCTGGGGCCAACGTCCTGACTTTC. It is translated as CSAQTGVSPSGANVLTF.

This clone was recorded a few times. The chain joins TRBV5-1 to TRBJ2-5, with D uncertain. The germline V and J ends were trimmed by 5 bases and 5 bases, with 10 bases remaining between them. The CDR3 consists of 12 residues. The V gene's germline CDR1 is SGHRS and CDR2 YFSETQ. CDR3 protein: CASSQRSETQYF. The DNA of the CDR3 is TGCGCCAGCAGTCAACGTTCGGAGACCCAGTACTTC.

This clone was observed a handful of times. This chain uses TRBV7-2 with TRBJ2-7, with 12 bases identical to TRBD1. The CDR3 is 13 residues long. V shed 5 bases, J shed 12 bases, and the junction held 8 bases outside the gene matches. In germline, CDR1 is SGHTA, CDR2 FQGNSA. CDR3 protein: CASSPVRDRGLYF. For the CDR3, the DNA is TGTGCCAGCAGCCCTGTCCGGGACAGGGGGCTGTACTTC.

The chain employs TRBV5-1 and TRBJ2-7; possible D gene TRBD2, 6 bases. Germline CDR1 is SGHRS and CDR2 is YFSETQ. Trimming left V 4 bases short and J 1 base short, with 12 bases between. The length of the CDR3 is 14 residues. The chain's CDR3 is CASSAGGASYEQYF. The CDR3 DNA sequence: TGCGCCAGCAGCGCTGGCGGGGCTTCCTACGAGCAGTACTTC. Together with reference TRBV5-1 and TRBJ2-7, the CDR3 gives the full variable domain: KAGVTQTPRYLIKTRGQQVTLSCSPISGHRSVSWYQQTPGQGLQFLFEYFSETQRNKGNFPGRFSGRQFSNSRSEMNVSTLELGDSALYLCASSAGGASYEQYFGPGTRLTVT.

V gene TRBV2 combines with J gene TRBJ2-6; D is possibly TRBD2 (6 bases). The CDR3 is 14 amino acids. V was shortened by 10 bases and J by 2 bases, with 12 bases between the two germline ends. The V gene's germline CDR1 is SNHLY and CDR2 FYNNEI. The CDR3 DNA follows: TGTGCCAACGGGGGAGGCCCTGGGGCCAACGTCCTGACTTTC. As protein: CANGGGPGANVLTF.

The J gene is TRBJ2-7, the V gene TRBV2; D not resolved. CDR1 and CDR2 from the germline V gene are SNHLY and FYNNEI. V lost 5 bases and J lost 1, with 15 bases in between. The CDR3 loop spans 15 amino acids. CDR3 in amino acids: CASSNFRRVSYEQYF. The CDR3 DNA reads as TGTGCCAGCAGTAATTTTAGACGGGTGTCCTACGAGCAGTACTTC.